This T cell receptor beta chain was profiled in a study of a mutant IDH1 vaccine in newly diagnosed glioma. Only in-frame clones appear in the TCRdb table, and some are missing; sequencing was by immunoSEQ multiplex PCR. The sample lists 45,000 or so clones, 70% to 90% occurring once. This clone was recorded once. The target antigen is unknown. Noted time point: week 35, safety follow-up. The vaccine gave 300 ug of a 20-mer mutant IDH1 peptide subcutaneously per dose. The sequencing used PBMCs, collected from a glioma patient whose treatment included an IDH1 peptide vaccine. The origin of this receptor is a woman in her forties with glioma.

The CDR3 is CATSRDGTGTEAFF. Here the CDR3 DNA reads TGTGCCACCAGCAGAGATGGGACAGGGACTGAAGCTTTCTTT. The J gene is TRBJ1-1, the V gene TRBV15; TRBD1 agrees at 9 bases. Germline V CDR1 and CDR2: LNHNV, YYDKDF (reference sequence). V lost 0 bases, J lost 5 bases, and 1 base stayed unmatched. This CDR3 region has 14 residues.